The T cell receptor beta chain described here comes from a study of cytomegalovirus exposure and HLA in healthy donors. Broader study findings: Rarity characterized most TCR sequences, yet some public TCRs appeared in many donors. The authors confirmed in vitro that a few CMV-associated chains were specific for CMV antigens. An analysis done earlier found most TCR beta V segments productive about 90% or about 30% of the time. Prediction of most subjects' HLA-A and HLA-B alleles by TCR beta sequences was reportedly accurate.

V was clipped by 3 bases and J by 3 bases; unmatched bases: 12. CDR1 SGHRS and CDR2 YFSETQ come from the germline V gene. The CDR3 is 17 residues long. The PCR made use of 60 Vbeta and 13 Jbeta primers. Sequencing was performed with immunoSEQ multiplex PCR; in TCRdb, only in-frame clones are kept and a portion is missing. This table has about 160,000 clones, roughly four fifths appearing once. As to this clone: Its antigen is unidentified.

The V call is TRBV5-1, the J call TRBJ1-3; TRBD1 matches 7 bases. The material sequenced was PBMCs. The receptor's source is a male donor in good health and CMV-seropositive. DNA of the CDR3: TGCGCCAGCAGCTACGACCGACAGGGCTCGGGTGGAAACACCATATATTTT. Amino acid sequence: CASSYDRQGSGGNTIYF.